Following are 23 T cell receptor beta chains from one sample sequenced in a study of cytomegalovirus exposure and HLA in healthy donors. PCR employed 60 Vbeta and 13 Jbeta primers. The data were produced by immunoSEQ multiplex PCR, yet TCRdb's version contains in-frame clones alone and is incomplete. The table includes over 150,000 clones, roughly four fifths detected once. Sequences were obtained from PBMCs. The receptors here all came from a woman in her forties or fifties in good health and CMV-seronegative.

CDR3 loop: CASSFSGAEAFF. DNA for the CDR3: TGTGCCAGCAGCTTCTCCGGGGCTGAAGCTTTCTTT. This chain links TRBV7-2 with TRBJ1-1; no clear D gene. CDR1 is SGHTA and CDR2 is FQGNSA in the germline V gene. The ends were cut back, 3 bases at V and 6 bases at J, with 8 bases in the middle. This CDR3 is built from 12 residues. Supplemented by reference TRBV7-2 and TRBJ1-1, the full variable domain reads GAGVSQSPSNKVTEKGKDVELRCDPISGHTALYWYRQSLGQGLEFLIYFQGNSAPDKSGLPSDRFSAERTGGSVSTLTIQRTQQEDSAVYLCASSFSGAEAFFGQGTRLTVV.

This clone was seen a handful of times. CDR3 in DNA: TGCGCCAGCAGCGCCAAGACAGGGGGAACTGAAGCTTTCTTT. Translated: CASSAKTGGTEAFF. J is TRBJ1-1 and V is TRBV5-1; 9 nucleotides agree with TRBD1. The CDR3 covers 14 residues. J lost 5 bases, V lost 4 bases, and 6 bases had no gene match. Per the germline V gene, CDR1 is SGHRS and CDR2 is YFSETQ.

The rearrangement links TRBV9 to TRBJ1-1; 8 bases are a match to TRBD1. CDR1 SGDLS and CDR2 YYNGEE come from the germline V gene. Trimming took 0 bases from V and 1 from J; bases not matched to a gene: 5. The CDR3 is made up of 16 amino acids. The CDR3 sequence: CASSVVTGGWNTEAFF. The CDR3 DNA reads as TGTGCCAGCAGCGTAGTAACAGGGGGATGGAACACTGAAGCTTTCTTT.

This rearrangement joins TRBV9 to TRBJ1-3; no clear D. Germline V gene lookup returns CDR1 SGDLS and CDR2 YYNGEE. The length of the CDR3 is 13 residues. Trimming removed 2 bases from V and 1 base from J, with 4 bases in between. CDR3 loop: CASSVPSGNTIYF. DNA for the CDR3: TGTGCCAGCAGCGTTCCTTCTGGAAACACCATATATTTT.

This rearrangement joins TRBV9 to TRBJ2-5, with D perhaps matching TRBD2 (5 bases). CDR1 SGDLS and CDR2 YYNGEE come from the germline V gene. The CDR3 extends over 15 amino acids. The V end was cut by 0 bases, the J end by 2 bases, with 11 bases between. CDR3 in amino acids: CASSVGVGMQETQYF. The CDR3 DNA reads as TGTGCCAGCAGCGTAGGAGTCGGGATGCAAGAGACCCAGTACTTC. Based on the CDR3 plus reference TRBV9 and TRBJ2-5, the full variable domain is DSGVTQTPKHLITATGQRVTLRCSPRSGDLSVYWYQQSLDQGLQFLIQYYNGEERAKGNILERFSAQQFPDLHSELNLSSLELGDSALYFCASSVGVGMQETQYFGPGTRLLVL.

The J gene is TRBJ1-5, the V gene TRBV4-3; 7 nucleotides match TRBD1. The CDR3 loop spans 17 amino acids. V gave up 3 bases and J gave up 0 bases; unmatched junction bases: 8. The germline CDR1 and CDR2 sequences are LGHNA and YSLEER. The DNA of the CDR3 is TGCGCCAGCAGCCATCAAGGACAGGCTTATAGCAATCAGCCCCAGCATTTT. Protein product: CASSHQGQAYSNQPQHF.

The J gene is TRBJ1-3, the V gene TRBV6-1; 8 bases are a match to TRBD1. The CDR3 contains 16 residues. Trimming at V came to 2 bases and at J to 1 base, leaving 4 bases not matched to a gene. CDR1 and CDR2 (germline): MNHNS, SASEGT. The CDR3 spells CASSEQGANSGNTIYF. CDR3 nucleotide sequence: TGTGCCAGCAGTGAACAGGGGGCGAATTCTGGAAACACCATATATTTT.

In this sample, this clone turned up a few times. The chain links TRBV7-2 to TRBJ2-7; TRBD1 agrees at 10 bases. Trimming removed 6 bases from V and 4 bases from J; junction bases left unmatched: 6. The CDR3 spans 14 residues. Per germline, CDR1 SGHTA and CDR2 FQGNSA. The CDR3 DNA sequence: TGTGCCAGCAGTCTCGGGACAGGGGAGTACGAGCAGTACTTC. Amino acids: CASSLGTGEYEQYF.

The chain joins TRBV6-5 to TRBJ2-3; maybe TRBD2 (6 bases). With 7 bases removed from V and 3 bases from J, the gap between germline ends came to 11 bases. Germline-derived CDR1 and CDR2 are MNHEY and SVGAGI. This CDR3 is 13 amino acids long. The CDR3 is CASTRDSTDTQYF. DNA for the CDR3: TGTGCCAGCACTAGGGACTCGACAGATACGCAGTATTTT.

The CDR3 DNA is TGTGCCAGCAGCTTAGTTGTAGGGGGCGATTCACCCCTCCACTTT. Translated: CASSLVVGGDSPLHF. This chain connects TRBV7-2 to TRBJ1-6; 7 bases line up with TRBD1. V lost 1 base and J lost 8; bases outside the gene matches: 5. This CDR3 spans 15 amino acids. Germline lookup yields CDR1 SGHTA and CDR2 FQGNSA. The full variable domain, completed using reference TRBV7-2 and TRBJ1-6, is GAGVSQSPSNKVTEKGKDVELRCDPISGHTALYWYRQSLGQGLEFLIYFQGNSAPDKSGLPSDRFSAERTGGSVSTLTIQRTQQEDSAVYLCASSLVVGGDSPLHFGNGTRLTVT.

The rearrangement links TRBV7-9 to TRBJ1-2; a possible D gene is TRBD1 (6 bases). This CDR3 is built from 14 residues. Per germline, CDR1 SEHNR and CDR2 FQNEAQ (reference sequence). Trimming left V 2 bases short and J 8 bases short, with 15 bases between. The chain's CDR3 is CASSLRPGDNGYTF. CDR3 nucleotide sequence: TGTGCCAGCAGCTTAAGGCCAGGGGACAACGGCTACACCTTC.

The count of this clone is one. This chain uses TRBV29-1 with TRBJ2-1; D might be TRBD2 (6 bases). Per the germline V gene, CDR1 is SQVTM and CDR2 is ANQGSEA. There are 14 residues in the CDR3. V was trimmed by 1 base and J by 0 bases, leaving 7 bases between them. The CDR3 region has the DNA TGCAGCGTTGAAGGGGGGGACTCCTACAATGAGCAGTTCTTC. Translated, it gives CSVEGGDSYNEQFF.

The table lists this clone with a few counts. The sample has other DNA sequences that encode this CDR3 too. This chain uses TRBV27 with TRBJ2-1, with 8 positions matching TRBD2. The CDR3 is 15 residues long. Germline V gives CDR1 MNHEY, CDR2 SMNVEV (reference sequence). J lost 5 bases, V lost 2 bases, and 5 bases had no gene match. CDR3 amino acids: CASSLRTSTNNEQFF. The CDR3 nucleotides read TGTGCCAGCAGTTTAAGGACTAGCACAAACAATGAGCAGTTCTTC.

The rearrangement links TRBV6-5 to TRBJ2-7; weak D call: TRBD2 (7 bases). CDR1 and CDR2 from the germline V gene are MNHEY and SVGAGI. The V and J ends lost 7 bases and 6 bases respectively, with 19 bases between them. The CDR3 consists of 14 residues. The CDR3 sequence: CASKQGGEWIEQYF. Here the CDR3 DNA reads TGTGCCAGCAAGCAAGGGGGGGAGTGGATCGAGCAGTACTTC.

The rearrangement links TRBV10-3 to TRBJ2-5, with 8 bases matching TRBD2. Germline V gene lookup returns CDR1 ENHRY and CDR2 SYGVKD. The CDR3 is made up of 13 amino acids. J was trimmed by 1 base and V by 8 bases; bases with no gene match: 3. The CDR3 sequence: CAIPGLVQETQYF. The CDR3 DNA reads as TGTGCCATCCCGGGACTAGTCCAAGAGACCCAGTACTTC.

The chain joins TRBV19 to TRBJ1-4; 7 nucleotides agree with TRBD1. Germline V gene sequence: CDR1 LNHDA, CDR2 SQIVND (reference sequence). This CDR3 comprises 14 residues. V dropped 1 base and J dropped 8; count of bases not matched to a gene: 4. CDR3 coding DNA: TGTGCCAGTAGTATAGGCCAGGGGGGAGAAAAACTGTTTTTT. Translation: CASSIGQGGEKLFF.

J is TRBJ1-1 and V is TRBV18; D is unresolved. Deletions cut 6 bases from V and 6 bases from J, with 11 bases between. From germline, CDR1 is KGHSH and CDR2 LQKENI. This CDR3 has 12 amino acids. The CDR3 region is CASSPGSAEAFF. The CDR3 DNA sequence: TGTGCCAGCTCCCCTGGCTCAGCTGAAGCTTTCTTT.

Note on this clone: At one end, the junction sequence differs from germline, possibly due to a read error. Other DNA sequences from this sample encode an identical CDR3 as well. The J gene is TRBJ1-4, the V gene TRBV7-2; D gene uncertain. CDR1 is SGHTA, CDR2 FQGNSA, per germline. This CDR3 spans 14 amino acids. The CDR3 loop is CASSLSTGNEKLFF. The CDR3 DNA reads as TGTGCCAGCAGCTTATCGACGGGGAATGAGAAACTGTTTTTT.

CDR3 coding DNA: TGTGCCAGCAGCGTAGAGGCTAGCGTTGAGACCCAGTACTTC. It encodes CASSVEASVETQYF. The rearrangement uses TRBV9 and TRBJ2-5, with TRBD2 as a possible D gene (6 bases). CDR1 is SGDLS and CDR2 is YYNGEE in the germline V gene. Trimming pared 0 bases from V and 5 bases from J, leaving 11 bases between. The CDR3 extends over 14 amino acids.

Turning to this clone: At the DNA level, this CDR3 is encoded by other sequences in the same sample as well. The chain is built from TRBV19 and TRBJ2-5; D ambiguous. The CDR3 contains 14 residues. The germline V and J ends were trimmed by 3 bases and 1 base, with 9 bases remaining between them. The germline V gene encodes CDR1 LNHDA and CDR2 SQIVND (reference sequence). CDR3 amino acids: CASSIGTSQETQYF. CDR3 sequence (DNA): TGTGCCAGTAGTATTGGCACCAGCCAAGAGACCCAGTACTTC.

This chain connects TRBV6-6 to TRBJ1-1; TRBD1 matches 7 bases. Germline CDR1 and CDR2: MNHNY and SVGAGI (reference sequence). This CDR3 comprises 14 residues. The junction had 12 bases not matched to a gene; V was cut back by 7 bases and J by 7 bases. The CDR3 DNA reads TGTGCCAGCACCGACAGGGCCGAAAAGAATGAAGCTTTCTTT. The encoded protein is CASTDRAEKNEAFF.

This chain joins TRBV5-1 and TRBJ1-6; TRBD1 agrees at 9 bases. The CDR3 has 16 residues. J lost 7 bases, V lost 0 bases, and 5 bases had no gene match. Germline lookup yields CDR1 SGHRS and CDR2 YFSETQ. CDR3 sequence: CASSLGGGQGNSPLHF. The DNA for the CDR3 is TGCGCCAGCAGCTTGGGAGGCGGACAGGGGAATTCACCCCTCCACTTT.

The chain joins TRBV28 to TRBJ2-5, with TRBD2 as a possible D gene (5 bases). Deletions cut 7 bases from V and 10 bases from J, with 13 bases between. CDR1 and CDR2 from the germline V gene are MDHEN and SYDVKM. CDR3 length: 11 amino acids. The CDR3: CASTSTGSQYF. CDR3 DNA: TGTGCCAGCACCTCGACGGGGAGCCAGTACTTC. The variable domain in full, with the rest retrieved from reference TRBV28 and TRBJ2-5, is DVKVTQSSRYLVKRTGEKVFLECVQDMDHENMFWYRQDPGLGLRLIYFSYDVKMKEKGDIPEGYSVSREKKERFSLILESASTNQTSMYLCASTSTGSQYFGPGTRLLVL.